This T cell receptor (beta chain) was recovered during a study of T cell repertoires in cytomegalovirus infection. Overall study context: From public TCR beta signatures came an indication of both CMV infection and matching HLA type. Points from the study as a whole: Dominating the ex vivo response were HLA-C-restricted CMV-specific TCR beta clonotypes.

The CDR3 consists of 18 residues. V lost 0 bases and J lost 8; bases outside the gene matches: 9. Per germline, CDR1 SSHAT and CDR2 FNYEAQ (reference sequence). TCRdb called the reads again in MiXCR, with one record for every CDR3 protein. The repertoire holds 300,000 to 400,000 distinct CDR3 sequences, with around 18% as singletons. Notes on this clonotype: The antigen is undetermined.

The source is a human donor in good health (CMV status not recorded). Some clones in this sample may be carry-over from other donors' samples. This chain links TRBV7-7 with TRBJ2-1; 14 nucleotides match TRBD2. Material: PBMCs. The CDR3 loop is CASSLAGLAGAPLDEQFF. CDR3 coding DNA: TGTGCCAGCAGCTTAGCGGGACTAGCGGGAGCCCCCCTAGATGAGCAGTTCTTC.